This section outlines one TCR beta chain sequence together with its context. Clones were sequenced by immunoSEQ multiplex PCR, and TCRdb holds only the in-frame ones, with some missing. This table holds roughly 120,000 clones, about 88% found once. This sample is drawn from a study of PD-L1 blockade in urothelial cancer. This CDR3 comprises 15 residues. Germline loops: CDR1 LNHDA, CDR2 SQIVND (reference sequence). Trimming at V came to 1 base and at J to 3 bases, leaving 3 bases not matched to a gene. The time point is: pretreatment peripheral blood. Pretreatment sampling and on-treatment sampling together yielded between 1 and 8 samples for each patient.

The receptor was isolated from a man aged 45-65 years with urothelial cancer. The starting material was PBMCs, obtained around atezolizumab (anti-PD-L1) treatment. V usage is TRBV19 and J usage is TRBJ1-2, with 9 positions matching TRBD1. The CDR3 region is CASSIGDRVDYGYTF. In nucleotides, the CDR3 is TGTGCCAGTAGTATAGGGGACAGGGTCGACTATGGCTACACCTTC.